There are many counts of the clone carrying this TCR beta chain. The antigen remains unidentified. One end of the junction is discordant with germline, which a read error may explain. This CDR3 contains 11 residues. The germline V gene has CDR1 ENHRY and CDR2 SYGVKD. TCRdb processed the 5' RACE reads anew with MiXCR; each CDR3 protein has one entry. This sample has over 150,000 distinct CDR3 sequences, with 5.5% to 7.5% found just once. These data originate in a study of T cells after yellow fever vaccination. Looking at the study overall: Fractions with few cells were prepared using SMART-Seq v4 Ultra Low Input. Study results and limitations: Weaker overall, the secondary response nonetheless peaked faster (day 5 versus 15). The booster saw the reappearance of most primary-vaccination clones (approximately 97% CD4, 88% CD8). Only a small proportion of the clonotypes turned up in both the CD4 and the CD8 compartments, likely arising from convergent recombination.

The clonotype comes from a man younger than 30 who received the YFV17D yellow fever vaccine. V and J are TRBV10-3 and TRBJ2-3; tentative D call: TRBD1 (6 bases). The starting material was CD4+ T cells sorted from PBMCs, obtained on the day of the first yellow fever vaccination. CDR3 loop: CAVRRGDTQYF. CDR3 sequence (DNA): TGTGCCGTCAGAAGGGGGGATACGCAGTATTTT.